Following are 30 T cell receptor beta chains from one sample sequenced in a study of identical twins. In TCRdb, the 5' RACE reads were re-called with MiXCR into one record per CDR3 protein. The table has 1.5 million to 2 million distinct CDR3 sequences, 25% to 35% seen once. The source material was cord blood. These receptors were obtained from a newborn girl in good health.

This clonotype was observed a few times. The chain recombines TRBV24-1 with TRBJ2-1; 10 bases fit TRBD2. Looked up from germline, CDR1 is KGHDR and CDR2 is SFDVKD. V dropped 4 bases and J dropped 4; count of bases not matched to a gene: 6. This CDR3 contains 16 residues. As DNA, the CDR3 is TGTGCCACCAGTGAGGTCCTAGCGGGGGCATACAATGAGCAGTTCTTC. Translated: CATSEVLAGAYNEQFF.

This clonotype was seen a few times. The CDR3 DNA follows: TGCAGTGCTAGTTTCCGGACTAGCGGTTACGAGCAGTACTTC. This sequence encodes CSASFRTSGYEQYF. The chain employs TRBV20-1 and TRBJ2-7; 10 bases match TRBD2. The CDR3 loop spans 14 amino acids. Germline loops: CDR1 DFQATT, CDR2 SNEGSKA (reference sequence). V was pared by 3 bases and J by 4 bases, with 6 bases of the junction left unmatched.

This clonotype was counted a few times. V gene TRBV2 combines with J gene TRBJ2-3; possibly TRBD1 or TRBD2 for D (7 bases each). V gave up 8 bases and J gave up 1 base, with 16 bases separating them. Germline lookup yields CDR1 SNHLY and CDR2 FYNNEI. This CDR3 is built from 15 residues. CDR3 nucleotides: TGTGCCAGCGGAGACAGGGAGGGAGGCACAGATACGCAGTATTTT. It encodes CASGDREGGTDTQYF.

The chain has TRBV11-2 and TRBJ2-7; D is perhaps TRBD1 or TRBD2 (5 bases each). The CDR3 sequence is 16 residues long. The V and J ends lost 1 base and 7 bases respectively, with 20 bases between them. Germline loops: CDR1 SGHAT, CDR2 FQNNGV. The CDR3 loop is CASSLVWGKRYNEQYF. The CDR3, as DNA: TGTGCCAGCAGCTTAGTTTGGGGGAAACGGTACAATGAGCAGTACTTC.

The V gene is TRBV6-5, the J gene TRBJ2-7; TRBD1 matches 7 bases. The V gene end was trimmed by 2 bases and the J gene end by 2 bases; junction bases not matched to a gene: 15. The germline gives CDR1 MNHEY, CDR2 SVGAGI. This CDR3 spans 18 amino acids. This CDR3 reads CASSYAKPGTVSPYEQYF. CDR3 bases: TGTGCCAGCAGTTACGCCAAACCCGGGACAGTAAGCCCCTACGAGCAGTACTTC.

V gene TRBV12-3 or TRBV12-4 combines with J gene TRBJ1-6, with D possibly TRBD1 on 5 matching bases. The ends were cut back, 7 bases at V and 3 bases at J, with 13 bases in the middle. This CDR3 is built from 15 residues. The CDR3 spells CASILGDHYNSPLHF. CDR3 bases: TGTGCCAGCATCTTAGGGGACCACTATAATTCACCCCTCCACTTT.

There are a few counts of this clonotype. CDR3: CSASWVPSYEQYF. As DNA, the CDR3 is TGCAGTGCTAGCTGGGTTCCCTCCTACGAGCAGTACTTC. This chain uses TRBV20-1 with TRBJ2-7; D gene unclear. V lost 3 bases and J lost 0, with 9 bases in between. In germline, CDR1 is DFQATT, CDR2 SNEGSKA (reference sequence). This CDR3 region has 13 residues.

This clonotype was observed a few times. The chain joins TRBV27 to TRBJ2-7; D perhaps matches TRBD2 (6 bases). V gave up 5 bases and J gave up 0 bases, with 11 bases separating them. CDR3 length: 14 amino acids. Looked up from germline, CDR1 is MNHEY and CDR2 is SMNVEV (reference sequence). The CDR3 nucleotides are TGTGCCAGCAGTGCGGGGCATAGCTCCTACGAGCAGTACTTC. It translates to CASSAGHSSYEQYF.

The rearrangement links TRBV27 to TRBJ2-2, with TRBD2 matching 7 bases. CDR1 MNHEY and CDR2 SMNVEV come from the germline V gene (reference sequence). There are 17 residues in the CDR3. The V segment lost 6 bases and the J segment 3 bases; nucleotides outside the gene matches: 13. The CDR3 is CASSLLARATHTGELFF. CDR3 DNA sequence: TGTGCCAGCAGCCTACTAGCGCGGGCTACCCACACCGGGGAGCTGTTTTTT.

The chain is built from TRBV5-1 and TRBJ2-1; maybe TRBD2 (5 bases). The DNA matches TRBJ2-7 better at its end, which makes the J call doubtful. In germline, CDR1 is SGHRS, CDR2 YFSETQ. This CDR3 region has 14 residues. This CDR3 reads CASSLDGIYNEQYF. CDR3 nucleotides: TGCGCCAGCAGCTTGGACGGGATTTACAATGAGCAGTACTTC.

The J gene is TRBJ2-5, the V gene TRBV7-6; D gene uncertain. V was clipped by 1 base and J by 2 bases, with 14 bases between them. Germline-derived CDR1 and CDR2 are SGHVS and FNYEAQ. The CDR3 has 16 amino acids. CDR3 loop: CASSLVPDAPQETQYF. The CDR3 nucleotides are TGTGCCAGCAGCTTAGTTCCAGACGCTCCTCAAGAGACCCAGTACTTC.

The chain uses TRBV28 and TRBJ1-5, with D perhaps matching TRBD1 (6 bases). Germline V gene data show CDR1 as MDHEN and CDR2 as SYDVKM. Trimming removed 3 bases at V and 1 base at J, with 13 bases between. The CDR3 contains 16 residues. The CDR3 nucleotides are TGTGCCAGCAGTTTTCTGAGGGGGTCAAGCAATCAGCCCCAGCATTTT. This translates into CASSFLRGSSNQPQHF.

This clonotype was seen a handful of times. The chain employs TRBV10-3 and TRBJ1-2; 7 bases match TRBD1. This CDR3 has 13 residues. The V segment lost 4 bases and the J segment 8 bases; nucleotides outside the gene matches: 7. Germline CDR1 ENHRY, CDR2 SYGVKD. The CDR3 nucleotides are TGTGCCATCAGTGCGACAGGGACTGTCGGCTACACCTTC. This codes for CAISATGTVGYTF.

Remarks on this clonotype: Germline and junction disagree at one end, which may indicate a read error. V usage is TRBV10-3 and J usage is TRBJ1-6; tentatively, D is TRBD1 (6 bases). The CDR3 covers 14 residues. CDR1 and CDR2 (germline): ENHRY, SYGVKD. This CDR3 is CAIRLTGSNSPPHF. The CDR3 DNA follows: TGTGCCATCAGGCTAACAGGGAGTAATTCACCCCCCCACTTT.

This chain links TRBV5-6 with TRBJ2-3; possibly TRBD1 for D (5 bases). Germline CDR1 SGHDT, CDR2 YYEEEE. The CDR3 spans 15 residues. Trimming shortened V by 2 bases and J by 2 bases, and 12 bases separated the two germline ends. The CDR3 loop reads CASSLKQGHTDTQYF. The CDR3 nucleotides read TGTGCCAGCAGCTTAAAGCAGGGTCACACAGATACGCAGTATTTT.

V and J are TRBV11-2 and TRBJ1-2, with no clear D. Germline CDR1 and CDR2: SGHAT and FQNNGV. Trimming took off 2 bases at V and 3 bases at J, with 13 bases between the two ends. The CDR3 sequence is 15 residues long. The CDR3 protein is CASSLYPISDYGYTF. The DNA of the CDR3 is TGTGCCAGCAGCTTATACCCGATTTCGGACTATGGCTACACCTTC. Looking up the rest from reference TRBV11-2 and TRBJ1-2 gives the full variable domain: EAGVAQSPRYKIIEKRQSVAFWCNPISGHATLYWYQQILGQGPKLLIQFQNNGVVDDSQLPKDRFSAERLKGVDSTLKIQPAKLEDSAVYLCASSLYPISDYGYTFGSGTRLTVV.

This clonotype was detected a few times. The chain recombines TRBV20-1 with TRBJ2-3; 7 nucleotides align to TRBD1. V shed 0 bases and J 11 bases; nucleotides not matched to a gene: 14. Per the germline V gene, CDR1 is DFQATT and CDR2 is SNEGSKA (reference sequence). The length of the CDR3 is 15 residues. The CDR3 spells CSARDGDSPVRWQYF. The CDR3 nucleotides are TGCAGTGCTAGAGATGGGGACAGCCCTGTCCGGTGGCAGTATTTT.

This clonotype has ten or more counts. The chain is built from TRBV13 and TRBJ1-2; tentative D call: TRBD1 (5 bases). Germline V gene data show CDR1 as PRHDT and CDR2 as FYEKMQ (reference sequence). Trimming stripped 2 bases from V and 2 bases from J, with 9 bases between. This CDR3 is built from 14 residues. The CDR3 region has the DNA TGTGCCAGCAGCTTAAACGGGGCCAACTATGGCTACACCTTC. Protein: CASSLNGANYGYTF.

This chain joins TRBV20-1 and TRBJ1-2; 9 bases line up with TRBD1. The CDR3 totals 16 residues. Unmatched junction bases numbered 6, after V lost 1 base and J lost 0 bases. CDR1 is DFQATT, CDR2 SNEGSKA, per germline (reference sequence). The chain's CDR3 is CSARALGQGTNYGYTF. In DNA, the CDR3 is TGCAGTGCTAGAGCGCTCGGACAGGGGACTAACTATGGCTACACCTTC.

This clonotype was observed a few times. This chain joins TRBV9 and TRBJ2-3, with unresolved D. Germline CDR1 SGDLS, CDR2 YYNGEE. This CDR3 has 14 amino acids. Trimming stripped 0 bases from V and 2 bases from J, with 7 bases between. The CDR3 is CASSVATYTDTQYF. CDR3 bases: TGTGCCAGCAGCGTAGCTACGTACACAGATACGCAGTATTTT.

The gene calls are TRBV2 and TRBJ2-7; D not certain. Germline CDR1 and CDR2: SNHLY and FYNNEI. The germline V and J ends were trimmed by 4 bases and 1 base, with 11 bases remaining between them. CDR3 length: 14 residues. CDR3 bases: TGTGCCAGCAGTGGGCGCACGCTATCCTACGAGCAGTACTTC. Protein product: CASSGRTLSYEQYF.

This clonotype was detected a few times. The rearrangement links TRBV20-1 to TRBJ2-4; TRBD2 matches at 10 bases. Gene TRBJ2-5 matches the end of the DNA better, so the J call may be wrong. Germline lookup yields CDR1 DFQATT and CDR2 SNEGSKA (reference sequence). The CDR3 covers 16 residues. CDR3 amino acids: CSAKPVSGGAAETQYF. The CDR3 DNA reads TGCAGTGCCAAGCCCGTAAGCGGGGGGGCCGCAGAGACCCAGTACTTC.

J is TRBJ2-5 and V is TRBV15; D gene uncertain. The germline V gene encodes CDR1 LNHNV and CDR2 YYDKDF (reference sequence). The CDR3 has 15 amino acids. The ends were cut back, 0 bases at V and 1 base at J, with 9 bases in the middle. CDR3 nucleotides: TGTGCCACCAGCAGAGATCGGCTCCGCCAAGAGACCCAGTACTTC. Its protein product is CATSRDRLRQETQYF.

The CDR3 region is CASTPLRTGANQPQHF. The CDR3 region has the DNA TGTGCCAGCACCCCTCTTCGGACAGGGGCAAATCAGCCCCAGCATTTT. The chain is built from TRBV6-2 or TRBV6-3 and TRBJ1-5; TRBD1 matches at 9 bases. The germline V gene encodes CDR1 MNHEY and CDR2 SVGEGT. The CDR3 contains 16 residues. Trimming took 7 bases from V and 4 from J; bases not matched to a gene: 11.

This sequence joins TRBV7-2 and TRBJ2-2; D is uncertain. The CDR3 runs to 14 residues. V gave up 2 bases and J gave up 6 bases, with 10 bases separating them. The germline CDR1 and CDR2 sequences are SGHTA and FQGNSA. The DNA for the CDR3 is TGTGCCAGCAGCTTATTACCAAGGGCCGGGGAGCTGTTTTTT. This encodes CASSLLPRAGELFF.

Of note for this clonotype: The junction differs from germline at one of its ends, possibly a read error. The chain joins TRBV6-2 or TRBV6-3 to TRBJ2-1, with a tentative D call TRBD2 (5 bases). Germline V gives CDR1 MNHEY, CDR2 SVGEGT. This CDR3 region has 13 residues. Written as DNA, the CDR3 is TGTGCCGGCAGTTCCGGGACCTACAATGAGCAGTTCTTC. This gives the protein CAGSSGTYNEQFF.

The chain employs TRBV20-1 and TRBJ1-6; TRBD1 might be the D (5 bases). This CDR3 has 15 amino acids. Per the germline V gene, CDR1 is DFQATT and CDR2 is SNEGSKA (reference sequence). Trimming took off 6 bases at V and 3 bases at J, with 15 bases between the two ends. CDR3 loop: CSAQTDRIYNSPLHF. The CDR3 region has the DNA TGCAGTGCCCAGACCGACAGAATCTATAATTCACCCCTCCACTTT.

To note about this clonotype: Germline and junction disagree at one end, which may indicate a read error. This chain joins TRBV20-1 and TRBJ2-1; 8 nucleotides match TRBD2. This CDR3 is 14 amino acids long. Germline V CDR1 and CDR2: DFQATT, SNEGSKA (reference sequence). CDR3 protein: CSARGGRSPNEQFF. CDR3 nucleotides: TGCAGTGCGAGAGGCGGGAGGTCCCCCAATGAGCAGTTCTTC.

The genes are TRBV20-1 and TRBJ1-5; possible D gene TRBD1, 6 bases. Trimming pared 3 bases from V and 2 bases from J, leaving 14 bases between. Germline assignment: CDR1 DFQATT and CDR2 SNEGSKA (reference sequence). There are 15 residues in the CDR3. In DNA form, the CDR3 reads TGCAGTGCTAGTGCCCAGGGGATCGGCAATCAGCCCCAGCATTTT. The encoded protein is CSASAQGIGNQPQHF.

This chain uses TRBV6-1 with TRBJ1-4; no clear D. V dropped 6 bases and J dropped 8 bases, with 16 bases sitting between them. The CDR3 runs 14 residues. Germline V gives CDR1 MNHNS, CDR2 SASEGT. The CDR3 is CASRRASVPEKLFF. CDR3 sequence (DNA): TGTGCCAGCAGAAGGGCCAGTGTACCAGAAAAACTGTTTTTT.